Below are 30 T cell receptor beta chains sequenced from a single sample in a study of control samples from healthy donors and cancer patients (dated by TCRdb to 2020 to 2021). Library creation used the immunoSEQ multiplex PCR assay. The source is immuneACCESS, and TCRdb retained only in-frame sequences with V and J called. Part of the clones is not carried over; for the studies checked, unresolved V genes explain less than half of this, and the remainder is unexplained. The sample table contains 110,000 to 150,000 clones; only one count was recorded for 75% to 90% of them. Roughly 8.4% of the sample comes from the top ten. The specimen sequenced was blood. These receptor sequences come from a woman aged 30 to 39 in good health.

This clone appeared once. V is TRBV27 and J is TRBJ2-1, with a possible D match to TRBD2 (5 bases). Trimming cost V 10 bases and J 0 bases, with 13 bases left between them. The CDR3 sequence is 14 residues long. Germline V gene data show CDR1 as MNHEY and CDR2 as SMNVEV (reference sequence). In DNA form, the CDR3 reads TGTGCCACCCGAGCGGTAAGCTCCTACAATGAGCAGTTCTTC. Translation: CATRAVSSYNEQFF.

This clone has a handful of counts. The V call is TRBV5-8, the J call TRBJ1-1; D may be TRBD1 (5 bases). Germline CDR1 is SGHTS and CDR2 is YDEGEE. V lost 5 bases and J 5 bases, leaving 13 bases between the germline ends. The CDR3 runs 13 residues. The DNA of the CDR3 is TGTGCCAGCAGGGGTAGGGGAATAACTGAAGCTTTCTTT. Its translation: CASRGRGITEAFF.

The chain joins TRBV5-1 to TRBJ2-7; 9 positions agree with TRBD2. The germline gives CDR1 SGHRS, CDR2 YFSETQ. This CDR3 region has 16 residues. J lost 0 bases, V lost 3 bases, and 7 bases had no gene match. The CDR3: CASSSTSGRSSYEQYF. The CDR3 DNA reads as TGCGCCAGCAGCTCCACGAGCGGGAGGAGCTCCTACGAGCAGTACTTC. Together with reference TRBV5-1 and TRBJ2-7, the CDR3 gives the full variable domain: KAGVTQTPRYLIKTRGQQVTLSCSPISGHRSVSWYQQTPGQGLQFLFEYFSETQRNKGNFPGRFSGRQFSNSRSEMNVSTLELGDSALYLCASSSTSGRSSYEQYFGPGTRLTVT.

The rearrangement links TRBV7-8 to TRBJ2-1, with 12 bases lining up with TRBD2. Losses at the gene ends were 5 bases for V and 0 bases for J; bases not matched to a gene: 11. CDR1 is SGHVS and CDR2 is FQNEAQ in the germline V gene. The CDR3 length is 19 residues. In DNA, the CDR3 is TGTGCCAGCAGCCCGATCTTACTAGCGGGAGGAACCTCCTACAATGAGCAGTTCTTC. Translated: CASSPILLAGGTSYNEQFF. Combining the CDR3 with reference TRBV7-8 and TRBJ2-1 gives the whole variable domain GAGVSQSPRYKVAKRGQDVALRCDPISGHVSLFWYQQALGQGPEFLTYFQNEAQLDKSGLPSDRFFAERPEGSVSTLKIQRTQQEDSAVYLCASSPILLAGGTSYNEQFFGPGTRLTVL.

This chain links TRBV7-3 with TRBJ2-1; the match to TRBD2 covers 9 bases. Germline V lookup: CDR1 SGHTA, CDR2 FQGTGA. The V and J ends lost 5 bases and 2 bases, in that order; junction bases with no gene match: 7. The length of the CDR3 is 16 residues. CDR3 amino acids: CASSPRSSGAYNEQFF. The CDR3 DNA reads as TGTGCCAGCAGCCCCCGGTCTAGCGGGGCCTACAATGAGCAGTTCTTC.

The chain is built from TRBV13 and TRBJ2-3, with 13 bases lining up with TRBD2. The CDR3 consists of 15 residues. Losses at the gene ends were 5 bases for V and 9 bases for J; bases not matched to a gene: 8. CDR1 PRHDT and CDR2 FYEKMQ come from the germline V gene (reference sequence). DNA for the CDR3: TGTGCCAGCAGCATAACCGGGACTAGCGGGATAACGCAGTATTTT. Its translation is CASSITGTSGITQYF.

The DNA for the CDR3 is TGTGCCAGCAGTGCCGTGGGGGGGGTTTCACCCCTCCACTTT. Protein sequence: CASSAVGGVSPLHF. This chain connects TRBV28 to TRBJ1-6; maybe TRBD1 (5 bases). Germline values: CDR1 MDHEN, CDR2 SYDVKM. There are 14 residues in the CDR3. The V and J ends lost 5 bases and 9 bases respectively, with 14 bases between them.

V gene TRBV25-1 combines with J gene TRBJ1-2; D call uncertain. Germline V CDR1 and CDR2: MGHDK, SYGVNS. This CDR3 is built from 12 residues. V lost 5 bases to trimming and J lost 3 bases, with 7 bases between them. The CDR3 loop is CASSREYYGYTF. The DNA for the CDR3 is TGTGCCAGCAGTAGGGAGTACTATGGCTACACCTTC.

The chain has TRBV7-9 and TRBJ2-5; 14 bases fit TRBD2. V gave up 3 bases and J gave up 2 bases; unmatched junction bases: 11. This CDR3 spans 19 amino acids. The V gene's germline CDR1 is SEHNR and CDR2 FQNEAQ (reference sequence). For the CDR3, the DNA is TGTGCCAGCAGCTTTGCTGGACTAGCGGGAGGTGACCTACAAGAGACCCAGTACTTC. It is translated as CASSFAGLAGGDLQETQYF.

This clone was seen once. The chain joins TRBV5-1 to TRBJ2-7; 7 bases are a match to TRBD1. The CDR3 is 15 amino acids. Germline trimming cut 4 bases from V and 2 bases from J; bases unmatched to any gene: 9. The germline gives CDR1 SGHRS, CDR2 YFSETQ. The CDR3 is CASSLDRVGPYEQYF. DNA for the CDR3: TGCGCCAGCAGCCTTGACAGGGTCGGCCCCTACGAGCAGTACTTC.

J is TRBJ1-3 and V is TRBV18; no reliable D call. V lost 3 bases and J 6 bases, leaving 3 bases between the germline ends. CDR3 length equals 11 residues. CDR1 is KGHSH and CDR2 is LQKENI in the germline V gene. CDR3 DNA sequence: TGTGCCAGCTCACCCGAAAACACCATATATTTT. This codes for CASSPENTIYF.

The chain combines TRBV10-3 with TRBJ2-7; 7 nucleotides match TRBD1. V gave up 3 bases and J gave up 0 bases; unmatched junction bases: 8. The CDR3 consists of 16 residues. CDR1 and CDR2 from the germline V gene are ENHRY and SYGVKD. In nucleotides, the CDR3 is TGTGCCATCAGTGATACAGGGGATAGACGCTCCTACGAGCAGTACTTC. Translated: CAISDTGDRRSYEQYF.

This clone was seen just once. The rearrangement links TRBV6-5 to TRBJ1-2; D gene uncertain. CDR1 is MNHEY and CDR2 is SVGAGI in the germline V gene. CDR3 size: 15 residues. The V end was cut by 6 bases, the J end by 0 bases, with 14 bases between. Written as DNA, the CDR3 is TGTGCCAGCAGGGGCTTGGGGTCGACTAACTATGGCTACACCTTC. It is translated as CASRGLGSTNYGYTF.

The J gene is TRBJ1-2, the V gene TRBV24-1; unclear D gene. CDR3 length equals 12 residues. CDR1 KGHDR and CDR2 SFDVKD come from the germline V gene. V lost 6 bases to trimming and J lost 4 bases, with 8 bases between them. The CDR3 loop reads CATSSDGYGYTF. The CDR3 coding sequence is TGTGCCACCAGTTCCGACGGCTATGGCTACACCTTC.

This chain joins TRBV13 and TRBJ1-1, with 8 bases lining up with TRBD1. V lost 5 bases to trimming and J lost 0 bases; unmatched junction nucleotides: 17. This CDR3 has 19 residues. The germline CDR1 and CDR2 sequences are PRHDT and FYEKMQ (reference sequence). The CDR3 region is CASSPRTGYGMALNTEAFF. The CDR3 coding sequence is TGTGCCAGCAGCCCAAGGACAGGGTACGGTATGGCCCTGAACACTGAAGCTTTCTTT.

V usage is TRBV30 and J usage is TRBJ1-3; maybe TRBD1 (5 bases). Per germline, CDR1 GTSNPN and CDR2 SVGIG (reference sequence). V dropped 4 bases and J dropped 0 bases, with 13 bases sitting between them. The CDR3 runs to 15 residues. The CDR3 sequence is CAWTPGQISGNTIYF. In DNA form, the CDR3 reads TGTGCCTGGACTCCCGGACAAATCTCTGGAAACACCATATATTTT. Variable domain in full (rest from reference TRBV30 and TRBJ1-3): SQTIHQWPATLVQPVGSPLSLECTVEGTSNPNLYWYRQAAGRGLQLLFYSVGIGQISSEVPQNLSASRPQDRQFILSSKKLLLSDSGFYLCAWTPGQISGNTIYFGEGSWLTVV.

The chain combines TRBV10-2 with TRBJ1-1; no clear D. Germline-derived CDR1 and CDR2 are WSHSY and SAAADI. CDR3 length: 11 amino acids. Trimming shortened V by 4 bases and J by 7 bases, and 7 bases separated the two germline ends. The CDR3, as DNA: TGCGCCAGCAGTGGGGAGGGTGAAGCTTTCTTT. Translation gives CASSGEGEAFF.

The chain couples TRBV7-9 to TRBJ1-2; possibly TRBD1 for D (6 bases). The CDR3 loop spans 14 amino acids. V lost 2 bases and J lost 8, with 15 bases in between. CDR1 SEHNR and CDR2 FQNEAQ come from the germline V gene (reference sequence). The CDR3 region is CASSLIGTSPGYTF. For the CDR3, the DNA is TGTGCCAGCAGCTTAATCGGGACATCCCCCGGCTACACCTTC.

The V gene is TRBV14, the J gene TRBJ1-1, with no clear D. CDR1 is SGHDN and CDR2 is FVKESK in the germline V gene. The CDR3 is 15 amino acids. With 4 bases removed from V and 3 bases from J, the gap between germline ends came to 15 bases. The CDR3: CASSRLEFWDTEAFF. The CDR3 nucleotides are TGTGCCAGCAGCCGACTCGAGTTCTGGGACACTGAAGCTTTCTTT.

The chain recombines TRBV2 with TRBJ1-6, with 8 positions matching TRBD1. With V trimmed by 7 bases and J by 9 bases, 5 bases remained unmatched. The CDR3 consists of 13 residues. The germline V gene encodes CDR1 SNHLY and CDR2 FYNNEI. The DNA of the CDR3 is TGTGCCAGCATGGGACAGGTTATTTCACCCCTCCACTTT. As protein: CASMGQVISPLHF.

This clone has more than one count but fewer than ten. V gene TRBV6-5 combines with J gene TRBJ1-3; D might be TRBD1 (6 bases). Trimming took off 6 bases at V and 8 bases at J, with 14 bases between the two ends. The CDR3 sequence is 13 residues long. Looked up from germline, CDR1 is MNHEY and CDR2 is SVGAGI. The CDR3 DNA follows: TGTGCCAGCAGGAGCGGGGGGGCACACACCATATATTTT. Its translation: CASRSGGAHTIYF.

This chain uses TRBV5-4 with TRBJ1-2, with 10 bases identical to TRBD1. With 2 bases clipped from V and 4 bases from J, the junction kept 5 bases outside the gene matches. The length of the CDR3 is 15 residues. The germline V gene has CDR1 SGHNT and CDR2 YYREEE (reference sequence). Here the CDR3 DNA reads TGTGCCAGCAGCTTCCGGGACAGGGGTGGCTATGGCTACACCTTC. Residues: CASSFRDRGGYGYTF. Full variable domain (outside the CDR3, taken from reference TRBV5-4 and TRBJ1-2): ETGVTQSPTHLIKTRGQQVTLRCSSQSGHNTVSWYQQALGQGPQFIFQYYREEENGRGNFPPRFSGLQFPNYSSELNVNALELDDSALYLCASSFRDRGGYGYTFGSGTRLTVV.

The chain recombines TRBV10-3 with TRBJ1-6; tentative D call: TRBD1 (5 bases). Germline CDR1 is ENHRY and CDR2 is SYGVKD. V lost 2 bases to trimming and J lost 0 bases, with 11 bases between them. The CDR3 extends over 17 amino acids. CDR3 protein: CAISEDWGSSYNSPLHF. The CDR3 DNA reads as TGTGCCATCAGTGAGGATTGGGGCAGCTCCTATAATTCACCCCTCCACTTT.

This clone appeared a single time. The chain has TRBV7-8 and TRBJ1-2; D call uncertain. This CDR3 comprises 15 residues. CDR1 is SGHVS, CDR2 FQNEAQ, per germline. Deletions cut 5 bases from V and 1 base from J, with 14 bases between. CDR3 region: CASSPLQANNYGYTF. The CDR3 region has the DNA TGTGCCAGCAGCCCCCTTCAGGCAAATAACTATGGCTACACCTTC. Variable domain in full (rest from reference TRBV7-8 and TRBJ1-2): GAGVSQSPRYKVAKRGQDVALRCDPISGHVSLFWYQQALGQGPEFLTYFQNEAQLDKSGLPSDRFFAERPEGSVSTLKIQRTQQEDSAVYLCASSPLQANNYGYTFGSGTRLTVV.

This clone showed up just once. The chain uses TRBV20-1 and TRBJ2-7; TRBD2 might be the D (6 bases). The CDR3 length is 13 residues. Germline values: CDR1 DFQATT, CDR2 SNEGSKA (reference sequence). Trimming took 3 bases from V and 5 from J, leaving 14 bases between them. The CDR3 DNA reads TGCAGTGCTAGTACAGGTGGAGGGAACGAGCAGTACTTC. Translation: CSASTGGGNEQYF.

This rearrangement joins TRBV24-1 to TRBJ1-5, with D unresolved. Germline CDR1 is KGHDR and CDR2 is SFDVKD. CDR3 length: 15 residues. V dropped 4 bases and J dropped 3 bases, with 12 bases sitting between them. This CDR3 is CATSDGDGYNQPQHF. CDR3 DNA: TGTGCCACCAGTGACGGTGACGGGTACAATCAGCCCCAGCATTTT.

The table lists this clone with a count of one. The rearrangement joins TRBV28 to TRBJ2-1; 9 bases align to TRBD2. This CDR3 is 15 amino acids long. Trimming removed 5 bases from V and 12 bases from J; junction bases left unmatched: 14. The germline CDR1 and CDR2 sequences are MDHEN and SYDVKM. The CDR3 DNA is TGTGCCAGCAGTCCCCCCGGTCTAGCGGGAACTGGGCAGTTCTTC. This encodes CASSPPGLAGTGQFF.

CDR3 region: CASSQRSWGEQFF. The CDR3 DNA is TGTGCCAGCAGCCAAAGAAGCTGGGGGGAGCAGTTCTTC. The rearrangement links TRBV28 to TRBJ2-1; D might be TRBD1 or TRBD2, each matching 5 bases. The length of the CDR3 is 13 residues. Trimming cost V 6 bases and J 10 bases, with 16 bases left between them. CDR1 and CDR2 from the germline V gene are MDHEN and SYDVKM. Together with reference TRBV28 and TRBJ2-1, the CDR3 gives the full variable domain: DVKVTQSSRYLVKRTGEKVFLECVQDMDHENMFWYRQDPGLGLRLIYFSYDVKMKEKGDIPEGYSVSREKKERFSLILESASTNQTSMYLCASSQRSWGEQFFGPGTRLTVL.

The CDR3 DNA reads TGTGCCGATAGGGCCAGGGGAAGAATGGATGAGCAGTTCTTC. Its protein product is CADRARGRMDEQFF. The J gene is TRBJ2-1, the V gene TRBV7-2; perhaps TRBD1 as D (6 bases). CDR1 and CDR2 (germline): SGHTA, FQGNSA. Trimming took off 11 bases at V and 8 bases at J, with 22 bases between the two ends. This CDR3 region has 14 residues.

The gene calls are TRBV5-1 and TRBJ1-2, with a possible D match to TRBD1 (5 bases). The CDR3 has 12 amino acids. Germline V CDR1 and CDR2: SGHRS, YFSETQ. V was cut by 2 bases and J by 6 bases, with 8 bases left in between. In nucleotides, the CDR3 is TGCGCCAGCAGCTTACAGGAGCATGGCTACACCTTC. Translated, it gives CASSLQEHGYTF.